This T cell receptor beta chain is drawn from a study of T cell responses to AZD1222 COVID-19 vaccine. Germline lookup yields CDR1 SGHNT and CDR2 YYREEE (reference sequence). Trimming shortened V by 2 bases and J by 3 bases, and 11 bases separated the two germline ends. The CDR3 is made up of 14 amino acids. Sequencing used immunoSEQ multiplex PCR; TCRdb keeps in-frame clones, though not all of them. The sample lists about 150,000 clones, around nine tenths occurring once. Samples with a second dose at about 4 or about 12 weeks were pooled together. This sample comprised peripheral blood, obtained 28 days after the second AZD1222 dose. The origin of this receptor is an adult who received the AZD1222 COVID-19 vaccine. The chain employs TRBV5-4 and TRBJ1-2; D gene unclear. CDR3 protein: CASSFLLQDYGYTF. CDR3 nucleotides: TGTGCCAGCAGCTTTCTTCTCCAGGACTATGGCTACACCTTC.